This T cell receptor (beta chain) appears in the sequencing data of a study of Ad26.COV2.S vaccination and SARS-CoV-2 variants. Whole-study results and caveats: Comparability of non-spike TCR breadth was observed across vaccine and placebo recipients.

Trimming took 6 bases from V and 3 from J, leaving 9 bases between them. The CDR3 runs 12 residues. CDR1 is MNHEY, CDR2 SMNVEV, per germline (reference sequence). Treatment denoted: around 19 received Ad26.COV2.S at low or high dose, single or two shots; several received placebo; per-sample allocation not given. Samples were taken on day 63 after the first vaccine or placebo injection. An adult of 18-55 years in Boston served as donor. An Ad26 vector expressing Wuhan-strain SARS-CoV-2 spike constituted the vaccine. Details on this clone: Its specificity is not known.

Profiled with immunoSEQ multiplex PCR; TCRdb holds only in-frame clones, not every one. The repertoire holds 350,000 to 550,000 clones, with approximately 92% as singletons. The sequencing used peripheral blood, collected in a trial of Ad26.COV2.S vaccine versus placebo. The receptor was isolated from a person aged 18-60 years who received the Ad26.COV2.S COVID-19 vaccine or a placebo. The rearrangement uses TRBV27 and TRBJ2-7; no clear D. The CDR3 DNA reads as TGTGCCAGCAGATCCTTTTTCTACGAGCAGTACTTC. This encodes CASRSFFYEQYF.